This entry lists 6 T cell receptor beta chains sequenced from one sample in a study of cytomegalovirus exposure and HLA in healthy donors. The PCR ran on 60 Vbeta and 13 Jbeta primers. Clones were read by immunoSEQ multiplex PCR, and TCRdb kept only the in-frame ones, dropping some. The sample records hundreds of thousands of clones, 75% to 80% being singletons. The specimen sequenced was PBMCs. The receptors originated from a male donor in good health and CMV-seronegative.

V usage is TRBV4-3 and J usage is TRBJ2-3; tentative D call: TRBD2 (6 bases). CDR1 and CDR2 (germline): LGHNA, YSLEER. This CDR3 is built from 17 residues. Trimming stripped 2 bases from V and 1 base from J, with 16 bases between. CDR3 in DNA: TGCGCCAGCAGCCAATCCCAACTAGCCCCGGGCACAGATACGCAGTATTTT. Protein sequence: CASSQSQLAPGTDTQYF.

CDR3 residues: CASSLLGLRNTEAFF. The CDR3 DNA follows: TGTGCCAGCAGTTTATTGGGGCTGAGGAACACTGAAGCTTTCTTT. V and J are TRBV28 and TRBJ1-1; tentatively, D is TRBD1 (5 bases). The CDR3 has 15 residues. The V end lost 1 base, the J end lost 1 base, and 10 bases lay between the germline ends. In germline, CDR1 is MDHEN, CDR2 SYDVKM.

The CDR3 bases are TGTGCCAGCAGCACACAAAACAGGGGGGCGGGAATGCAAAAACTGTTTTTT. Translation gives CASSTQNRGAGMQKLFF. The rearrangement links TRBV28 to TRBJ1-4; 8 bases are shared with TRBD1. The CDR3 consists of 17 residues. Unmatched junction bases numbered 18, after V lost 6 bases and J lost 9 bases. Germline values: CDR1 MDHEN, CDR2 SYDVKM.

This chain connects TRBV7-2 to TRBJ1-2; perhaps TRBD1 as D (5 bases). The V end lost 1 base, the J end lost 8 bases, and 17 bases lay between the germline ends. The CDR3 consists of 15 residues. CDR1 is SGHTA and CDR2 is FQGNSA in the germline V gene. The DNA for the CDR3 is TGTGCCAGCAGCTTAGGAAGCCGGGGGGAAAGAGGCTACACCTTC. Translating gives CASSLGSRGERGYTF.

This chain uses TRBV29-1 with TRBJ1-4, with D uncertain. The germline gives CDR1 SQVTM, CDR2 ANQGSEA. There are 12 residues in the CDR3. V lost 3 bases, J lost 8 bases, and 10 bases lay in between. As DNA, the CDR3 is TGCAGCGTTGACCGGGGTGGGGAAAAACTGTTTTTT. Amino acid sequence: CSVDRGGEKLFF.

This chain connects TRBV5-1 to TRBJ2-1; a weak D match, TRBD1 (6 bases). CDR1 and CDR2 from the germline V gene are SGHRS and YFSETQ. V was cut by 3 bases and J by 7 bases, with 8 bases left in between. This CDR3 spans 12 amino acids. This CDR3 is CASSSQGNEQFF. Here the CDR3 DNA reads TGCGCCAGCAGCTCACAGGGAAATGAGCAGTTCTTC.